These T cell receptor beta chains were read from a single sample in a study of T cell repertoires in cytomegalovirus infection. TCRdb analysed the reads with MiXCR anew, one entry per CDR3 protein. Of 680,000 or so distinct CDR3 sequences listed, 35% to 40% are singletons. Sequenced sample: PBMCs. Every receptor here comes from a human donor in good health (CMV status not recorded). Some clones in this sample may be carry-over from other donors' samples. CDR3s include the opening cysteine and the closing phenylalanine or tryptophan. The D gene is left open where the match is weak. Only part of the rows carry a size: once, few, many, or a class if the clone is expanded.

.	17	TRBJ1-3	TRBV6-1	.	TGTGCCAGCAGTGAGGAGGGGCCGGCTTTCTCTGGAAACACCATATATTTT	CASSEEGPAFSGNTIYF
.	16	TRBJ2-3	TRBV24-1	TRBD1	TGTGCCACCAGTGATGCCGCGGACAGGGGGAGAGATACGCAGTATTTT	CATSDAADRGRDTQYF
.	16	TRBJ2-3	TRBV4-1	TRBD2	TGCGCCAGCAGCCAAAGACTAGCGGGGGACACAGATACGCAGTATTTT	CASSQRLAGDTDTQYF
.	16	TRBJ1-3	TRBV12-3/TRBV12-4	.	TGTGCCAGCAGTTTAGAGTCTCGGGCAGTGGGAAACACCATATATTTT	CASSLESRAVGNTIYF
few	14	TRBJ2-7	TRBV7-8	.	TGTGCCAGCAGCTTACGGACCGTTGACTACGAGCAGTACTTC	CASSLRTVDYEQYF
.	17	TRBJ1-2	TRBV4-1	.	TGCGCCAGCAGCCAAGTAGGAGAGATGGCCTCTAGGTATTGCTACACCTTC	CASSQVGEMASRYCYTF
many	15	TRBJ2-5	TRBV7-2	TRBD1	TGTGCCAGCAGCCGACAGGACAGGGTTGGAGAGACCCAGTACTTC	CASSRQDRVGETQYF
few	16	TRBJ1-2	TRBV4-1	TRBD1	TGCGCCAGCAGCCAAGAGGGGGGACAGGGCAACTATGGCTACACCTTC	CASSQEGGQGNYGYTF
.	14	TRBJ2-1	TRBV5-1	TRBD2	TGCGCCAGCATCCAACCGGGAGGTATCAATGAGCAGTTCTTC	CASIQPGGINEQFF
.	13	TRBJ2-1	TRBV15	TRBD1	TGTGCCACCAGCAACAGGGGCCACAATGATCAGTTCTTC	CATSNRGHNDQFF
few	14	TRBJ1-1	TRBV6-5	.	TGTGCCAGCAGTCCTGGGGCAGCCTACACTGAAGCTTTCTTT	CASSPGAAYTEAFF
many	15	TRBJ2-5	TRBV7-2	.	TGTGCCAGCAGCTTAGCGGGAGTCGCGGCAGAGACCCAGTACTTC	CASSLAGVAAETQYF
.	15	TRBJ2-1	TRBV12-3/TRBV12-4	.	TGTGCCAGCAGTTTACTGGGGGCCTCCTACAATGAGCAGTTCTTC	CASSLLGASYNEQFF
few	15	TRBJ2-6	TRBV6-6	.	TGTGCCAGCAGCCCGTGGATGGCCGGGGCCAACGTCCTGACTTTC	CASSPWMAGANVLTF
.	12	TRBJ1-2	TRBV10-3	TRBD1	TGTGCCACTCACAGGGGGCAAAGTGGCTACACCTTC	CATHRGQSGYTF
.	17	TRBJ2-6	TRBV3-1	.	TGTGCCAGCAGCCGAAAAACACGGGCGGCTGGGGCCAACGTCCTGACTTTC	CASSRKTRAAGANVLTF
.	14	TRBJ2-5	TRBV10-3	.	TGTGCCATCAGTGATTATACGGGTGGCGAGACCCAGTACTTC	CAISDYTGGETQYF
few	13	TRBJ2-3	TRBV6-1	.	TGTGCCAGCAGTGAAAGAGGGGCAGATACGCAGTATTTT	CASSERGADTQYF
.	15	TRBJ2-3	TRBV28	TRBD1	TGTGCCAGCAGGCGCCGGGACAGGGACACAGATACGCAGTATTTT	CASRRRDRDTDTQYF
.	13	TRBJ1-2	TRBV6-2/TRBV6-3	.	TGTGCCAGCAGTTACGAGGCAGGTCGGGGCTACAGCTTC	CASSYEAGRGYSF
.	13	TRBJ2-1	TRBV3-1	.	TGTGCCAGCAGCCAAGTCTTCAAACAGGAGCAGTTCTTC	CASSQVFKQEQFF
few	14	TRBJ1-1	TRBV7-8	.	TGTGCCAGCAGCCCAAACAGGGTAAGGGATGAAGCTTTCTTT	CASSPNRVRDEAFF
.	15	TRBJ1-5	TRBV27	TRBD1	TGTGCCAGCAGTCCGGGGACAGGGGCCAATCAGCCCCAGCATTTT	CASSPGTGANQPQHF
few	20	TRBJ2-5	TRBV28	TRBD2	TGTGCCAGCAGCGATTATCAGACTCCAGCGGGGGGACTGTACCAAGAGACCCAGTACTTC	CASSDYQTPAGGLYQETQYF
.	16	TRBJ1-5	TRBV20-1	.	TGCAGTGCTTTGGGAGAACCCTTAGATAGCAATCAGCCCCAGCATTTT	CSALGEPLDSNQPQHF
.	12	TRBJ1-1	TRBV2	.	TGTGCCAGCATTCCGGGACGCCAAGAAGCTTTCTTT	CASIPGRQEAFF
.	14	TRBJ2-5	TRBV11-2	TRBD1	TGTGCCAGCAGCTGGGAGAGACAGGGGGAGACCCAGTACTTC	CASSWERQGETQYF
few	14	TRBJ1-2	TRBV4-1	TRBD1	TGCGCCAGCAGGCCTACAGGGGGGCGCCATGGCTACACCTTC	CASRPTGGRHGYTF
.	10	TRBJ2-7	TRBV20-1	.	TGCAGTGCTAGAAAACACGAGCAGTACTTC	CSARKHEQYF
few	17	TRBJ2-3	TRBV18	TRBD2	TGTGCCAGCTCACCACCGGGACTAGCGGGAGGCACAGATACGCAGTATTTT	CASSPPGLAGGTDTQYF
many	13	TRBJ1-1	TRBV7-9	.	TGTGCCAGCAGCCGTTTACGTAGCACTGAAGCTTTCTTT	CASSRLRSTEAFF
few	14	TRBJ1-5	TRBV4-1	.	TGCGCCAGCAGCCAAGCATGGGATAATCAGCCCCAGCATTTT	CASSQAWDNQPQHF
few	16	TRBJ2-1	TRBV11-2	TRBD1	TGTGCCAGCAGCGACAGGGGCGCGGGCTCCTACAATGAGCAGTTCTTC	CASSDRGAGSYNEQFF
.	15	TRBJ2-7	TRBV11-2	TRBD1	TGTGCCAGCAGCTTGGGACAGGGGGTTACCTACGAGCAGTACTTC	CASSLGQGVTYEQYF
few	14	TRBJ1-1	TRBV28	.	TGTGCCAGCCGCTACAGGGTCATGAACACTGAAGCTTTCTTT	CASRYRVMNTEAFF
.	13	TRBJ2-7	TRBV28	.	TGTGCCAGCAGCCTGTGGCTAGCCCACGAGCAGTACTTC	CASSLWLAHEQYF
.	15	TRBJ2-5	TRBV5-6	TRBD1	TGTGCCAGCAGCCGAACCGGGACAGGGGGGGTGACCCAGTACTTC	CASSRTGTGGVTQYF
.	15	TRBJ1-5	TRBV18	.	TGTGCCAGCTCGCCCCAACAGGGTTCAGGGCAGCCCCAGCATTTT	CASSPQQGSGQPQHF
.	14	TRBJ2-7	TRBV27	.	TGTGCCAGCAGTCCTGCCAGGGTAAGCTACGAGCAGTACTTC	CASSPARVSYEQYF
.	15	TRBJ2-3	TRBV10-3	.	TGTGCCATCAGTGAGTCAGGGGGACACGCAGATACGCAGTATTTT	CAISESGGHADTQYF
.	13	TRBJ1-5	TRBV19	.	TGTGCCAGTAGTATAGATTCCCGGGGACCCCAGCATTTT	CASSIDSRGPQHF